This is a list of T cell receptor beta chains from one sample in a study of T cells of healthy individuals. TCRdb itself ran the 5' RACE reads through MiXCR, one entry per CDR3 protein. The table lists more than 85,000 distinct CDR3 sequences, approximately 15% of them singletons. The receptors were sampled from a human donor in good health. CDR3s include the opening cysteine and the closing phenylalanine or tryptophan.

TRBV20-1	TRBJ1-5	CSARATGPQPQHF
TRBV20-1	TRBJ2-7	CSARGMWKQYF
TRBV5-1	TRBJ1-1	CASNRGAEAFF
TRBV4-2	TRBJ2-3	CASSQGPPSTDTQYF
TRBV5-1	TRBJ2-1	CASNVQGLGNEQFF
TRBV6-6	TRBJ2-3	CASSYLRGNTDTQYF
TRBV12-3/TRBV12-4	TRBJ2-5	CAVGTGGETQYF
TRBV27	TRBJ1-5	CASNFRTGRGPYSNQPQHF
TRBV15	TRBJ1-2	CATSRDNSIPGYGYTF
TRBV3-1	TRBJ2-3	CASSTLTDTQYF
TRBV6-1	TRBJ1-5	CASSEIVRVIGGNQPQHF
TRBV14	TRBJ1-1	CASSRGVLDFTEAFF
TRBV12-3/TRBV12-4	TRBJ2-3	CASSPVRDESEDTQYF
TRBV5-1	TRBJ2-7	CASSLGHRGSYEQYF
TRBV7-8	TRBJ1-1	CASSLAQFAEAFF
TRBV7-9	TRBJ1-4	CASSLGPTSDEKLFF
TRBV27	TRBJ2-6	CASSLAGAEANVLTF
TRBV20-1	TRBJ2-3	CSEASGGGDTQYF
TRBV6-2/TRBV6-3	TRBJ2-1	CASSGRDFVRNEQFF
TRBV12-5	TRBJ2-5	CASGLSGTYQETQYF
TRBV5-1	TRBJ2-3	CASSEGLNTDTQYF
TRBV28	TRBJ2-5	CASKTGGRGAQYF
TRBV3-1	TRBJ2-7	CASSHGTRGSEQYF
TRBV7-2	TRBJ2-3	CASSTLGRGLADTQYF
TRBV30	TRBJ2-7	CAWSGIRDSPGEQYF
TRBV7-9	TRBJ1-6	CASSFRSSPLHF
TRBV10-3	TRBJ2-7	CAINKGGDVNEQYF
TRBV4-3	TRBJ1-1	CASSQDRQLLNTEAFF
TRBV28	TRBJ1-4	CASTMGGSNEKLFF
TRBV20-1	TRBJ2-7	CSAQSSTRSYEQYF
TRBV20-1	TRBJ2-2	CSARGAAGGPNTGELFF
TRBV6-2/TRBV6-3	TRBJ1-1	CASSYSSGGGPGKAFF
TRBV29-1	TRBJ1-1	CSVQTWGANTEAFF
TRBV13	TRBJ2-5	CASRPGYEETQYF
TRBV9	TRBJ2-1	CASSVGQSLGEQFF
TRBV2	TRBJ2-3	CASTPTGRRRTDTQYF
TRBV5-6	TRBJ2-5	CASSFVTSAPQETQYF
TRBV27	TRBJ2-7	CATTTSGRALSYEQYF
TRBV7-3	TRBJ2-7	CASSFELAGEQYF
TRBV7-2	TRBJ2-3	CASSSDRGRGTDTQYF
TRBV5-8	TRBJ1-1	CASSKWAFF
TRBV4-1	TRBJ1-1	CASSQGPVANTEAFF
TRBV20-1	TRBJ1-1	CSARRPPMHPNTEAFF
TRBV18	TRBJ2-7	CASSPPVGGAAPYEQYF
TRBV5-1	TRBJ2-2	CASSLIGELFF
TRBV4-2	TRBJ2-5	CASSQEGDRIQETQYF
TRBV6-6	TRBJ2-1	CASSYYEGLQGQFF
TRBV12-3/TRBV12-4	TRBJ1-3	CASSPQGESGNTIYF
TRBV6-1	TRBJ2-7	CASTQDRDSYEQYF
TRBV7-2	TRBJ2-3	CASNRNSGGSPTQYF
TRBV7-9	TRBJ2-3	CASSRTSTDTQYF